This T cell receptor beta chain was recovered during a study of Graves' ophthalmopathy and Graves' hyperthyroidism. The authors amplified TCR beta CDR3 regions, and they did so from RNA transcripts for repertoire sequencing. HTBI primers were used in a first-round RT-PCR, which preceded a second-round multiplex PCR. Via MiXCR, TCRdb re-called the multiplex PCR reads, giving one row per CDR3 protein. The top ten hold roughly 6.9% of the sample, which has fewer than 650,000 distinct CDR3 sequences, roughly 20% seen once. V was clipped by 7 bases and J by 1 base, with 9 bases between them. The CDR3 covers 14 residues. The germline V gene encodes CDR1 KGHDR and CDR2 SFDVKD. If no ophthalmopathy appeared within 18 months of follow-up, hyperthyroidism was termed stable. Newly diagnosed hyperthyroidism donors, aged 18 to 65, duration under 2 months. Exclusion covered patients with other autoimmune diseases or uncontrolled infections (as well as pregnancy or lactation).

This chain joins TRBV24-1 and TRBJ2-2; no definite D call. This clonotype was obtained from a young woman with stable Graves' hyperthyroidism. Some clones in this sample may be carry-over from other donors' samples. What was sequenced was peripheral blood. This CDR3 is CATRGRKNTGELFF. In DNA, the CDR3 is TGTGCCACCAGAGGACGGAAGAACACCGGGGAGCTGTTTTTT.